The text below deals with one T cell receptor (beta chain). Its target is unknown. This specimen belongs to a study of T-cell memory formation after mild COVID-19. The wider study: TCR clustering was largely donor specific.

The authors produced TCR alpha and TCR beta cDNA libraries with sample barcodes and UMIs by 5'RACE using constant-segment primers. TCRdb reanalysed the 5' RACE reads using MiXCR and keeps one entry per CDR3 protein. Among some 250,000 distinct CDR3 sequences, more than 15% were seen once, and the ten largest hold 20% to 25%. Findings and caveats of the study: Whereas later expanders leaned CD4+, clones contracting day 15 to 85 showed a balanced CD4/CD8 makeup. A subset of responding clones appeared in pre-infection memory, suggesting cross-reactive memory joined.

The CDR3 has 11 amino acids. J gave up 3 bases and V 7 bases, and 2 bases lay outside the gene matches. The germline gives CDR1 SQVTM, CDR2 ANQGSEA. V is TRBV29-1 and J is TRBJ1-2, with 7 nucleotides matching TRBD1. Sequencing was done on a sample of PBMCs or a T cell subset sorted from them (not recorded which). The source of this sequence is a man aged 18 to 35 who had mild COVID-19 (a few samples of this study predate the infection). Cell type and time point are not known. The chain's CDR3 is CSEGGDYGYTF. DNA for the CDR3: TGCAGCGAAGGGGGCGACTATGGCTACACCTTC.